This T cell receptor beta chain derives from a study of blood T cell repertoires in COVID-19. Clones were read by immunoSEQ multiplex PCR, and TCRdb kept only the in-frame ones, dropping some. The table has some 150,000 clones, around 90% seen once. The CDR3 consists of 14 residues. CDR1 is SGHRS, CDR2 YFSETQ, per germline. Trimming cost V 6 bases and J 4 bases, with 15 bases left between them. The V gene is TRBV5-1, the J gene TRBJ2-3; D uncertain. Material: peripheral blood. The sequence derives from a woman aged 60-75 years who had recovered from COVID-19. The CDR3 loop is CASTTSPPPDTQYF. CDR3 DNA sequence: TGCGCCAGCACCACTTCCCCTCCCCCAGATACGCAGTATTTT.